This TCR beta chain was captured in a study of blood T cell repertoires in COVID-19. Across the whole study: PBMCs, B-cell-depleted T cells, or T cells were the source of the cDNA or gDNA that made up the material.

TCRdb's copy holds only in-frame clones and misses some; the assay was immunoSEQ multiplex PCR. Here the sample spans hundreds of thousands of clones, about 87% being singletons. Germline V gene data show CDR1 as SEHNR and CDR2 as FQNEAQ (reference sequence). V shed 9 bases, J shed 14 bases, and the junction held 17 bases outside the gene matches. The CDR3 is 14 amino acids. The specimen sequenced was peripheral blood. This sequence joins TRBV7-9 and TRBJ2-3; 10 bases fit TRBD1. The receptor was derived from a woman aged 25 to 45 with COVID-19, enrolled during active disease. The CDR3 DNA is TGTGCCAGTCGGGGACAGGGGCAAGAACGTTTCTTGTATTTT. Protein sequence: CASRGQGQERFLYF.